The 19 T cell receptor beta chains below all came from one sample that was sequenced in a study of synovial regulatory T cells in juvenile arthritis. The data were produced by immunoSEQ multiplex PCR, yet TCRdb's version contains in-frame clones alone and is incomplete. Its clone listing holds roughly 9,900 clones. The sample taken for sequencing was Treg cells from blood. Subset indicated: remaining (HLA-DR-negative) circulating blood Treg cells. The source of these receptors is a donor aged 2-35 years with juvenile idiopathic arthritis.

This sequence joins TRBV7-7 and TRBJ2-3; TCRdb proposes TRBD1, but this gene call is untestable without DNA. CDR3 length: 15 residues. No nucleotide data were recorded. Germline CDR1 SSHAT, CDR2 FNYEAQ (reference sequence). The CDR3 loop reads CASSQGTDSTDTQYF.

The chain couples TRBV12-2 to TRBJ2-3. TRBV12-2 is a pseudogene locus. The CDR3 contains 12 residues. There is no recorded DNA. The CDR3 sequence is CASRPYLDTQYF.

J is TRBJ1-3 and V is TRBV7-2; TCRdb returns TRBD1, unconfirmable since there is no DNA. The germline V gene has CDR1 SGHTA and CDR2 FQGNSA. The length of the CDR3 is 13 residues. The DNA is unrecorded. The CDR3 here is CASSTGGGNTIYF.

The J gene is TRBJ2-7, the V gene TRBV13; TCRdb selects TRBD1, and the lack of DNA leaves this call unchecked. Germline assignment: CDR1 PRHDT and CDR2 FYEKMQ (reference sequence). This CDR3 contains 15 residues. DNA is not on record. The CDR3 sequence is CASSRPGQGSHEQYF.

The chain's CDR3 is CAISGDRNGYTF. The chain recombines TRBV10-3 with TRBJ1-2; TCRdb's D call, TRBD1, is unchecked because there is no DNA. CDR1 is ENHRY, CDR2 SYGVKD, per germline. This CDR3 is built from 12 residues. The nucleotide record is missing.

This rearrangement joins TRBV18 to TRBJ1-2; TCRdb's D gene call, TRBD1, goes unchecked for lack of DNA. The CDR3 loop spans 15 amino acids. The coding DNA is unavailable. The germline V gene encodes CDR1 KGHSH and CDR2 LQKENI. CDR3 loop: CASSYPQGHVYGYTF.

The rearrangement links TRBV5-1 to TRBJ2-2; lacking DNA, the TRBD1 call made by TCRdb goes unchecked. The V gene's germline CDR1 is SGHRS and CDR2 YFSETQ. This CDR3 contains 16 residues. There is no recorded DNA. The CDR3 region is CASSWGQGAVTGELFF. The full variable domain, with the rest looked up from reference TRBV5-1 and TRBJ2-2, is KAGVTQTPRYLIKTRGQQVTLSCSPISGHRSVSWYQQTPGQGLQFLFEYFSETQRNKGNFPGRFSGRQFSNSRSEMNVSTLELGDSALYLCASSWGQGAVTGELFFGEGSRLTVL.

V gene TRBV27 combines with J gene TRBJ1-4. Germline V gene lookup returns CDR1 MNHEY and CDR2 SMNVEV (reference sequence). CDR3 length: 15 amino acids. The DNA sequence is not available. CDR3 region: CASSERGATNEKLFF.

This sequence joins TRBV9 and TRBJ2-1; with no DNA, the TCRdb D assignment of TRBD2 cannot be verified. Germline loops: CDR1 SGDLS, CDR2 YYNGEE. The CDR3 spans 17 residues. DNA is not recorded here. This CDR3 is CASSVISGDSSYNEQFF.

This sequence joins TRBV19 and TRBJ1-5; lacking DNA, the TRBD1 call made by TCRdb goes unchecked. Germline loops: CDR1 LNHDA, CDR2 SQIVND (reference sequence). The CDR3 length is 15 residues. The record lacks a DNA sequence. The CDR3 loop is CASSHRGVGNQPQHF.

This sequence joins TRBV21-1 and TRBJ1-5. TRBV21-1 is described as a pseudogene. The CDR3 is 13 amino acids. The DNA sequence is not available. The CDR3 sequence is CASSNGIGHPQHF.

The chain joins TRBV11-2 to TRBJ2-1; TCRdb's assignment of TRBD2 cannot be checked, as there is no DNA. Germline CDR1 is SGHAT and CDR2 is FQNNGV. The CDR3 sequence is 13 residues long. The entry carries no DNA sequence. The chain's CDR3 is CASSLGKPGLGFF.

The chain has TRBV10-3 and TRBJ2-7; TCRdb's assignment of TRBD1 cannot be checked, as there is no DNA. This CDR3 comprises 14 residues. No DNA is recorded. The germline V gene has CDR1 ENHRY and CDR2 SYGVKD. The CDR3 loop is CAISERQGVSEQYF.

V usage is TRBV27 and J usage is TRBJ2-2; TCRdb outputs TRBD2, but without DNA this stays unchecked. The length of the CDR3 is 15 residues. No DNA is recorded. Germline CDR1 and CDR2: MNHEY and SMNVEV (reference sequence). The CDR3 here is CASSFHGRVTGELFF.

The chain couples TRBV15 to TRBJ1-2. Germline V CDR1 and CDR2: LNHNV, YYDKDF (reference sequence). The length of the CDR3 is 14 residues. The DNA sequence is not available. CDR3 in amino acids: CATSRKGQEGGYTF.

The gene calls are TRBV19 and TRBJ1-5. Germline CDR1 reads LNHDA; CDR2 reads SQIVND (reference sequence). This CDR3 has 14 residues. The coding DNA is unavailable. The CDR3 is CASSKVVWDQPQHF.

This chain joins TRBV6-5 and TRBJ1-2; TCRdb reports TRBD1, a call that lacks DNA to check it against. This CDR3 region has 14 residues. No DNA is listed. CDR1 is MNHEY, CDR2 SVGAGI, per germline. CDR3 amino acids: CASSSSTVNYGYTF.

The chain's CDR3 is CASSLVVRTSGRAEQYF. The rearrangement links TRBV7-2 to TRBJ2-7; no DNA is available, so the TRBD2 call from TCRdb remains unchecked. CDR1 is SGHTA, CDR2 FQGNSA, per germline. The CDR3 length is 17 residues. The DNA sequence is not available.

The chain has TRBV6-4 and TRBJ2-1; TCRdb's assignment of TRBD2 cannot be checked, as there is no DNA. The CDR3 has 13 amino acids. Nucleotide data are not available. The germline V gene encodes CDR1 MRHNA and CDR2 SNTAGT. CDR3 amino acids: CASSDWVSGRRFF.